A selection of T cell receptor beta chains follows, all from one sample in a study of OX40 agonist ivuxolimab in advanced cancers. The data were produced by immunoSEQ multiplex PCR, yet TCRdb's version contains in-frame clones alone and is incomplete. This sample carries fewer than 80,000 clones, around 85% of them seen once, and the ten largest clones take less than 6.5%. The sequenced sample was CD4+ or CD8+ T cells sorted from blood, obtained in a trial of the OX40 agonist ivuxolimab. The receptors originated from an adult with an advanced solid tumor such as melanoma, head and neck, liver or kidney cancer. The CDR3 runs from the conserved cysteine through the conserved F or W. D genes are given only for firm matches. Some rows have no size entry. The others give once, few or many, or a class for an expanded clone.

j_call d_call clone_size v_call cdr3_aa cdr3_nt
TRBJ1-5 . . TRBV28 CASSLTSRISNQPQHF TGTGCCAGCAGTTTAACCAGCAGAATCAGCAATCAGCCCCAGCATTTT
TRBJ2-7 TRBD2 . TRBV2 CASGTGTSGTFSSYEQYF TGTGCCAGCGGGACCGGGACTAGCGGTACGTTTAGCTCCTACGAGCAGTACTTC
TRBJ1-5 TRBD1 . TRBV6-1 CASSEKTTGHNQPQHF TGTGCCAGCAGTGAAAAAACGACAGGGCACAATCAGCCCCAGCATTTT
TRBJ2-5 . once TRBV19 CASSIGVTQYF TGTGCCAGTAGTATAGGCGTAACCCAGTACTTC
TRBJ2-3 TRBD2 . TRBV7-6 CASSLTELAFLHTDTQYF TGTGCCAGCAGCTTAACGGAACTAGCGTTCCTCCACACAGATACGCAGTATTTT
TRBJ1-6 . . TRBV30 CAWSVGQPNSPLHF TGTGCCTGGAGTGTAGGACAGCCAAATTCACCCCTCCACTTT
TRBJ2-3 TRBD1 . TRBV6-5 CASSYDRGRTDTQYF TGTGCCAGCAGTTACGACAGGGGTAGGACAGATACGCAGTATTTT
TRBJ2-7 . . TRBV28 CASSLARYGGEQYF TGTGCCAGCAGTTTAGCACGGTACGGTGGCGAGCAGTACTTC
TRBJ2-1 . . TRBV19 CASVRDASYNEQFF TGTGCCAGCGTACGGGACGCTTCCTACAATGAGCAGTTCTTC
TRBJ1-4 TRBD1 . TRBV28 CASSLEDRANEKLFF TGTGCCAGCAGTTTAGAAGACAGGGCGAATGAAAAACTGTTTTTT
TRBJ1-2 . few TRBV11-1 CASSPLDTLNYGYTF TGTGCCAGCAGCCCTCTTGACACCCTGAACTATGGCTACACCTTC
TRBJ1-4 . . TRBV7-8 CASSHWREKLFF TGTGCCAGCAGCCATTGGCGTGAAAAACTGTTTTTT
TRBJ2-2 TRBD1 . TRBV14 CASSLRTGANTGELFF TGTGCCAGCAGCCTCCGGACAGGGGCGAACACCGGGGAGCTGTTTTTT
TRBJ1-6 . . TRBV7-9 CASSSGGSPLHF TGTGCCAGCAGCTCCGGTGGTTCACCCCTCCACTTT
TRBJ2-1 . . TRBV19 CASSSSAFNEQFF TGTGCCAGTAGCTCGTCGGCCTTCAATGAGCAGTTCTTC
TRBJ1-5 TRBD1 . TRBV6-5 CASRGTGGGNQPQHF TGTGCCAGCAGAGGGACAGGGGGTGGCAATCAGCCCCAGCATTTT
TRBJ1-1 . once TRBV18 CASSSDGNTEAFF TGTGCCAGCTCATCGGACGGGAACACTGAAGCTTTCTTT
TRBJ2-7 TRBD1 . TRBV18 CASSPPDRGYEQYF TGTGCCAGCTCACCTCCGGACAGGGGTTACGAGCAGTACTTC
TRBJ2-3 TRBD2 . TRBV7-3 CASSLGLADTQYF TGTGCCAGCAGCTTGGGACTAGCGGATACGCAGTATTTT
TRBJ2-5 TRBD1 . TRBV28 CASSQGRDRGRETQYF TGTGCCAGCAGTCAGGGGCGGGACAGGGGGAGGGAGACCCAGTACTTC
TRBJ1-2 TRBD1 . TRBV29-1 CSVILQGLGGYTF TGCAGCGTTATACTACAGGGGTTGGGAGGCTACACCTTC
TRBJ2-1 . . TRBV27 CASSLSGYDEQFF TGTGCCAGCAGTTTATCGGGATACGATGAGCAGTTCTTC
TRBJ2-7 TRBD2 . TRBV27 CASSLSGVPYEQYF TGTGCCAGCAGTTTAAGCGGGGTGCCCTACGAGCAGTACTTC
TRBJ1-6 TRBD1 . TRBV5-1 CASSPATGSPNSPLHF TGCGCCAGCAGCCCCGCGACAGGGTCACCGAATTCACCCCTCCACTTT